Listed below are T cell receptor beta chains from one sample, sequenced in a study of blood T cell repertoires in COVID-19. Using immunoSEQ multiplex PCR, the repertoire was profiled, and TCRdb retains in-frame clones only, with some absent. The table lists some 170,000 clones, approximately 85% of them singletons, with 6.2% in the top ten. Sequenced input: PBMCs or T cells enriched from blood (not recorded which). Receptors originate from a man aged 40-49 years who had recovered from COVID-19. CDR3s include the opening cysteine and the closing phenylalanine or tryptophan. Fields, in order: J gene, CDR3 length, V gene, clone size, CDR3 protein. Not all rows give a size; the values are once, few, many and, for expanded clones, a class.

J: TRBJ2-1
length: 16
V: TRBV9
size: .
CDR3: CASSVGTGTVYNEQFF

J: TRBJ1-5
length: 16
V: TRBV18
size: .
CDR3: CASSLIDSSSNQPQHF

J: TRBJ1-2
length: 14
V: TRBV5-4
size: once
CDR3: CASSGGTGNYGYTF

J: TRBJ1-5
length: 15
V: TRBV5-1
size: .
CDR3: CASSLSGGGNQPQHF

J: TRBJ1-3
length: 14
V: TRBV12-5
size: few
CDR3: CASGSGASRNTIYF

J: TRBJ2-7
length: 13
V: TRBV2
size: few
CDR3: CASNRENSYEQYF

J: TRBJ2-3
length: 15
V: TRBV11-3
size: .
CDR3: CASSNGQGTTDTQYF

J: TRBJ2-7
length: 14
V: TRBV7-9
size: .
CDR3: CASSSQGKGYEQYF

J: TRBJ1-1
length: 15
V: TRBV27
size: .
CDR3: CASSPSSSQNTEAFF

J: TRBJ1-5
length: 13
V: TRBV20-1
size: few
CDR3: CSASGTNNQPQHF

J: TRBJ1-4
length: 17
V: TRBV7-8
size: .
CDR3: CASSSRDRVMGIEKLFF

J: TRBJ2-7
length: 13
V: TRBV2
size: once
CDR3: CAIKASGRYEQYF

J: TRBJ2-6
length: 15
V: TRBV11-2
size: .
CDR3: CASSQGASGANVLTF

J: TRBJ2-6
length: 18
V: TRBV15
size: .
CDR3: CATSRASVGGLKANVLTF

J: TRBJ2-5
length: 16
V: TRBV27
size: .
CDR3: CATQPGTGTIGETQYF

J: TRBJ2-1
length: 15
V: TRBV11-3
size: .
CDR3: CASSWTSVGLDEQFF

J: TRBJ1-5
length: 13
V: TRBV9
size: .
CDR3: CASSGSPETPQHF

J: TRBJ1-5
length: 13
V: TRBV24-1
size: .
CDR3: CATSGQVQGPQHF